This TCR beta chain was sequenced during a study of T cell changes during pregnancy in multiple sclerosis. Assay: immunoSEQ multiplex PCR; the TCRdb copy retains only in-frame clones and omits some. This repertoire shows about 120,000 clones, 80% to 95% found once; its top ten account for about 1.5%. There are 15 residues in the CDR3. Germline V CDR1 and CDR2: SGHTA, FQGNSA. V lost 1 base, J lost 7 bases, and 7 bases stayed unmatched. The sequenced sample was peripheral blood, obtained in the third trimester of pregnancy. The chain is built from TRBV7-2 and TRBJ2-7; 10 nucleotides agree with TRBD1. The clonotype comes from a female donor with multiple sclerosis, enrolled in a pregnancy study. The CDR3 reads CASSLVGTGVEEQYF. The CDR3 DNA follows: TGTGCCAGCAGCTTAGTAGGGACAGGGGTGGAAGAGCAGTACTTC.